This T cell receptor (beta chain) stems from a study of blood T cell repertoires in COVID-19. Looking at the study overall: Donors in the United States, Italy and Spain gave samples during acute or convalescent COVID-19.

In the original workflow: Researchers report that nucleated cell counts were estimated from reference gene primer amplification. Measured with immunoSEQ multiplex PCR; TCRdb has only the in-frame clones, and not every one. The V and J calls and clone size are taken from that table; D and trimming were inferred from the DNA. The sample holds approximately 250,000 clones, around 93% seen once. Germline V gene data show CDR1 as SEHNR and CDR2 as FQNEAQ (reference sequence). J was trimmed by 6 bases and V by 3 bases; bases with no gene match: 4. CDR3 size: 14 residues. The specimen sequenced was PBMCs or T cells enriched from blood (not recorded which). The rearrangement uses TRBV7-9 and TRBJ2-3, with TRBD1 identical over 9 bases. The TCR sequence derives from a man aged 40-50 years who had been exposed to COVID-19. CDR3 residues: CASSLETGGDTQYF. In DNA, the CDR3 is TGTGCCAGCAGCTTGGAGACAGGGGGGGATACGCAGTATTTT.